Each of the 2 T cell receptor beta chains below was sequenced from the same sample in a study of identical twins. One entry per CDR3 protein results from TCRdb running MiXCR on the 5' RACE reads. This sample has a few hundred thousand distinct CDR3 sequences, with roughly 26% found just once. These data were likewise used in another study, on T cells expressing NK-cell markers.

Sequenced: CD4+ T cells sorted from blood. The receptors come from a woman between 18 and 30 years old in good health.

V usage is TRBV6-5 and J usage is TRBJ2-3, with D maybe TRBD2 (5 bases). This CDR3 has 14 amino acids. V dropped 2 bases and J dropped 2 bases, with 8 bases sitting between them. CDR1 MNHEY and CDR2 SVGAGI come from the germline V gene. Written as DNA, the CDR3 is TGTGCCAGCAGTTACAGCGGAGACACAGATACGCAGTATTTT. It translates to CASSYSGDTDTQYF.

The rearrangement joins TRBV12-3 or TRBV12-4 to TRBJ2-1, with D maybe TRBD2 (6 bases). V was cut by 1 base and J by 12 bases, with 10 bases left in between. This CDR3 contains 12 residues. The CDR3 DNA sequence: TGTGCCAGCAGTTTAGGATTGGGGGGGCAGTTCTTC. Protein: CASSLGLGGQFF.